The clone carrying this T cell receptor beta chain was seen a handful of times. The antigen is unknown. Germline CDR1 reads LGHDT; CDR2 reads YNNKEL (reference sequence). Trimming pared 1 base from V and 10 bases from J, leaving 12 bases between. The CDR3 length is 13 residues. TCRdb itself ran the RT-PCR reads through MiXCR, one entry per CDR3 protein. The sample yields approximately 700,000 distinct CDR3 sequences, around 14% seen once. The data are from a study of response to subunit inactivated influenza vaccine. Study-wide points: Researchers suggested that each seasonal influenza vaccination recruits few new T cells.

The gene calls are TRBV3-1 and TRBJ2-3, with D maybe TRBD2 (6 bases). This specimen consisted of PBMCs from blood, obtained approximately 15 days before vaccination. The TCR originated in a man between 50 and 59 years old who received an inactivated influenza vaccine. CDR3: CASSQVGGDAQYF. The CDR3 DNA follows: TGTGCCAGCAGCCAAGTAGGCGGGGATGCGCAGTATTTT.